This T cell receptor (beta chain) is from a study of blood T cell repertoires in COVID-19. Study details: There were acute and convalescent COVID-19 samples, and they came from the United States, Italy and Spain.

Enrollment of patients from Seattle took place during active infection, with longitudinal follow-up. Libraries were prepared by immunoSEQ multiplex PCR; TCRdb keeps only in-frame clonotypes and omits some of them. The sample shows some 450,000 clones, around 88% of them seen only once. Trimming removed 6 bases from V and 11 bases from J; junction bases left unmatched: 9. Germline V lookup: CDR1 MDHEN, CDR2 SYDVKM. The CDR3 runs 13 residues. The sequencing sample was made of peripheral blood. The chain carries TRBV28 and TRBJ1-1, with 10 bases matching TRBD1. This sequence was found in a woman aged 50 to 60 with COVID-19, enrolled during active disease. CDR3 bases: TGTGCCAGCAGGTCAGGACAGGGGGTTAGGGCTTTCTTT. It specifies CASRSGQGVRAFF. Complete variable domain (other parts from reference TRBV28 and TRBJ1-1): DVKVTQSSRYLVKRTGEKVFLECVQDMDHENMFWYRQDPGLGLRLIYFSYDVKMKEKGDIPEGYSVSREKKERFSLILESASTNQTSMYLCASRSGQGVRAFFGQGTRLTVV.